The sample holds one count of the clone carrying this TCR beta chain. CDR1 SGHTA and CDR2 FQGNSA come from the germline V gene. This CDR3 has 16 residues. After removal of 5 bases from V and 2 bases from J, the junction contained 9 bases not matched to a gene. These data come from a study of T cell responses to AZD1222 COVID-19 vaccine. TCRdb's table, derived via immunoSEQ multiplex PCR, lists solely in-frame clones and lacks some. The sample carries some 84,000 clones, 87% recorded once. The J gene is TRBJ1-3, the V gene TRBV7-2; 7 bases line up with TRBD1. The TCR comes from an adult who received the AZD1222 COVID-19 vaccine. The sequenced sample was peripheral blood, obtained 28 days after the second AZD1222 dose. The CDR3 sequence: CASSPQQGLAGNTIYF. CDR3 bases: TGTGCCAGCAGCCCGCAACAGGGGCTCGCTGGAAACACCATATATTTT.